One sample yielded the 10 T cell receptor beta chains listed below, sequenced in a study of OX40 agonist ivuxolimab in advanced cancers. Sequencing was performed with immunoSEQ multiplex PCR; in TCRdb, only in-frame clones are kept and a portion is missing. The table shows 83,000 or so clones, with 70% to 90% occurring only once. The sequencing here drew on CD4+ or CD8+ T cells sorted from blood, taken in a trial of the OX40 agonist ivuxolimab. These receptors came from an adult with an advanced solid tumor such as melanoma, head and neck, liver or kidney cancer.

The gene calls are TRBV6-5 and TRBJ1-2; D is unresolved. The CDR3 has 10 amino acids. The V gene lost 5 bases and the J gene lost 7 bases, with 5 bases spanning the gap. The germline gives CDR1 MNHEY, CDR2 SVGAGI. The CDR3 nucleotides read TGTGCCAGCAGTGAAGTTGGCTACACCTTC. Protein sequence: CASSEVGYTF.

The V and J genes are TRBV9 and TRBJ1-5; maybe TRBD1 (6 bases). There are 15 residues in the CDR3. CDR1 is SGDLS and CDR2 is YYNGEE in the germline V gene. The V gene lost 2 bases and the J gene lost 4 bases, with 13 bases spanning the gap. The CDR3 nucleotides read TGTGCCAGCAGCGTGGGAGGGGGAGATAATCAGCCCCAGCATTTT. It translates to CASSVGGGDNQPQHF.

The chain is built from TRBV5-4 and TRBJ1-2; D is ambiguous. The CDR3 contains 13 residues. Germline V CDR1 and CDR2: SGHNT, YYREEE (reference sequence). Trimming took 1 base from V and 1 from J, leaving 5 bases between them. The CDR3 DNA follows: TGTGCCAGCAGCTTGCGCCTTAACTATGGCTACACCTTC. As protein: CASSLRLNYGYTF.

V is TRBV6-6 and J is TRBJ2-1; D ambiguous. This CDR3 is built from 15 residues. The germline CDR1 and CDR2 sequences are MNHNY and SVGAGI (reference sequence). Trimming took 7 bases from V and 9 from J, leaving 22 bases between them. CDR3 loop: CASTVRRGILGEQFF. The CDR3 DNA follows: TGTGCCAGCACCGTTAGGAGAGGAATTCTGGGTGAGCAGTTCTTC.

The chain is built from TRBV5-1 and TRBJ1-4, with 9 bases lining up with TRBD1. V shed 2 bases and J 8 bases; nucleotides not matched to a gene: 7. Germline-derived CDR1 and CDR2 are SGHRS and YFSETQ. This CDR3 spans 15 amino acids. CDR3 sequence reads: CASSLGTGKGEKLFF. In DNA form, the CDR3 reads TGCGCCAGCAGCTTAGGGACAGGGAAGGGGGAAAAACTGTTTTTT.

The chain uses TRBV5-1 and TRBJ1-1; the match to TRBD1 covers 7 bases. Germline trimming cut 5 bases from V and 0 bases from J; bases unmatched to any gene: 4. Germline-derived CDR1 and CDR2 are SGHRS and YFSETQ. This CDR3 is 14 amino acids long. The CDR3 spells CASRLGQMNTEAFF. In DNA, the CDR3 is TGCGCCAGCAGGCTGGGACAGATGAACACTGAAGCTTTCTTT.

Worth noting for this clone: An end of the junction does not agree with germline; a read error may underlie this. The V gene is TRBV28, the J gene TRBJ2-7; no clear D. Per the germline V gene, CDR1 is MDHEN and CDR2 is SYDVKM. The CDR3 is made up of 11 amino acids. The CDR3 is CATVDGYGQYF. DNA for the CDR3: TGTGCCACCGTGGACGGCTACGGGCAGTACTTC.

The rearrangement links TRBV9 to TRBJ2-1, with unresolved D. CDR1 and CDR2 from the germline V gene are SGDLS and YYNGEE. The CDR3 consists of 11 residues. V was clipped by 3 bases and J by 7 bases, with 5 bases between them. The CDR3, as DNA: TGTGCCAGCAGCGCCGATAATGAGCAGTTCTTC. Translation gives CASSADNEQFF.

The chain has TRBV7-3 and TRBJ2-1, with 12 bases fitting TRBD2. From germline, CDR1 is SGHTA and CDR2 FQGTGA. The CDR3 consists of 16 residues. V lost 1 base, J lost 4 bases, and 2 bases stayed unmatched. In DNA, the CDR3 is TGTGCCAGCAGCTTAAAAGGACTAGCGGGATACAATGAGCAGTTCTTC. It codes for CASSLKGLAGYNEQFF.

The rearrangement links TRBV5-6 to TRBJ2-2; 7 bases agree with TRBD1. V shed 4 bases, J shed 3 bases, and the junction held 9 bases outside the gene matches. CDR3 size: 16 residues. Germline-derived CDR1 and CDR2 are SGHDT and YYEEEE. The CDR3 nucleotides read TGTGCCAGCAGCCCCCTCGACAGGGTGGACACCGGGGAGCTGTTTTTT. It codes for CASSPLDRVDTGELFF.